One sample yielded the 5 T cell receptor beta chains listed below, sequenced in a study of T cell responses to AZD1222 COVID-19 vaccine. The assay was immunoSEQ multiplex PCR, and TCRdb's table has in-frame clones only and misses some. The table lists 150,000 to 200,000 clones, over 80% of them singletons. The starting material was peripheral blood, obtained 28 days after the second dose of the MenACWY control vaccine. These receptors all come from an adult who received the MenACWY meningococcal vaccine as a control.

The rearrangement links TRBV6-2 or TRBV6-3 to TRBJ1-4; 8 bases fit TRBD1. Germline V CDR1 and CDR2: MNHEY, SVGEGT. The CDR3 loop spans 15 amino acids. V shed 2 bases, J shed 8 bases, and the junction held 7 bases outside the gene matches. CDR3: CASSYTGQGGEKLFF. CDR3 DNA: TGTGCCAGCAGTTACACAGGACAGGGTGGCGAAAAACTGTTTTTT.

V is TRBV13 and J is TRBJ2-2; possibly TRBD1 or TRBD2 for D (5 bases each). Trimming cost V 9 bases and J 2 bases, with 13 bases left between them. Per germline, CDR1 PRHDT and CDR2 FYEKMQ (reference sequence). This CDR3 region has 14 residues. In DNA form, the CDR3 reads TGTGCCAGTACCGGGACGGGAAACACCGGGGAGCTGTTTTTT. Its protein product is CASTGTGNTGELFF.

The genes are TRBV12-3 or TRBV12-4 and TRBJ1-2; no firm D call. This CDR3 comprises 12 residues. V lost 4 bases, J lost 8 bases, and 11 bases lay in between. CDR3 nucleotides: TGTGCCAGCAGTTCAGGCCTCGGAGGCTACACCTTC. It specifies CASSSGLGGYTF.

The table lists this clone with a count of one. This chain links TRBV5-6 with TRBJ2-7; 7 nucleotides line up with TRBD2. This CDR3 contains 14 residues. Germline trimming cut 2 bases from V and 6 bases from J; bases unmatched to any gene: 8. Germline values: CDR1 SGHDT, CDR2 YYEEEE. The CDR3 nucleotides read TGTGCCAGCAGCTTTCGGGGGGACGGTCCCGAGCAGTACTTC. Protein product: CASSFRGDGPEQYF.

The rearrangement uses TRBV28 and TRBJ2-2; perhaps TRBD2 as D (7 bases). V was pared by 5 bases and J by 7 bases, with 14 bases between. This CDR3 has 14 residues. Germline V CDR1 and CDR2: MDHEN, SYDVKM. This CDR3 is CASSIGGVGGELFF. The DNA for the CDR3 is TGTGCCAGCAGTATAGGGGGGGTAGGCGGGGAGCTGTTTTTT.